Detailed here is one T cell receptor beta chain. This entry comes from a study of blood T cell repertoires in COVID-19. Source study methods: Researchers report that nucleated cell counts were estimated from reference gene primer amplification. The assay was immunoSEQ multiplex PCR, and TCRdb's table has in-frame clones only and misses some. The V and J calls and clone size come from that table; D and trimming were worked out from the DNA. This table has about 60,000 clones, roughly 88% appearing once. The CDR3 is 12 amino acids. V shed 5 bases and J shed 5 bases, with 8 bases lying between them. Sequences were obtained from peripheral blood. This TCR was recovered from a woman of 80 years or more with active COVID-19. The chain carries TRBV12-3 or TRBV12-4 and TRBJ2-3, with a possible D match to TRBD2 (5 bases). Here the CDR3 reads CASSREGDTQYF. As DNA, the CDR3 is TGTGCCAGCAGTCGGGAAGGAGATACGCAGTATTTT.